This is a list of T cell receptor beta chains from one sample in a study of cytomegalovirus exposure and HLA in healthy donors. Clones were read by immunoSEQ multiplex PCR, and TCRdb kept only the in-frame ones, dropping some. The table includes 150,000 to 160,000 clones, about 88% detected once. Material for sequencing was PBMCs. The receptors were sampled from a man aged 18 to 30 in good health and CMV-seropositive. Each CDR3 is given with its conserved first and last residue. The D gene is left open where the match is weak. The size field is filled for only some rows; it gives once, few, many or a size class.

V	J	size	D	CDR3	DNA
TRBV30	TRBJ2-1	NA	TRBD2	CAWTPGTSGRAGNEQFF	TGTGCCTGGACCCCCGGGACTAGCGGGAGGGCCGGCAATGAGCAGTTCTTC
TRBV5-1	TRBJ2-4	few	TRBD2	CASSPEGSGRRNIQYF	TGCGCCAGCAGCCCCGAGGGTAGCGGGAGACGAAACATTCAGTACTTC
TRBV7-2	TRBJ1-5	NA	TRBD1	CASSTGQGYQPQHF	TGTGCCAGCAGCACAGGACAGGGTTATCAGCCCCAGCATTTT
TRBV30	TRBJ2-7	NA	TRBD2	CAWSIAPGLAVYEQYF	TGTGCCTGGAGTATCGCTCCGGGACTAGCGGTTTACGAGCAGTACTTC
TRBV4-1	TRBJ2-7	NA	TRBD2	CASSQTGLAGGPYEQYF	TGCGCCAGCAGCCAAACGGGACTAGCGGGAGGGCCCTACGAGCAGTACTTC
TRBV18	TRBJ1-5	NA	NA	CASSRQDNQPQHF	TGTGCCAGCTCTCGACAGGACAATCAGCCCCAGCATTTT
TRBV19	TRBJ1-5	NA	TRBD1	CASSIGKQGTQPQHF	TGTGCCAGTAGTATCGGGAAACAGGGGACTCAGCCCCAGCATTTT
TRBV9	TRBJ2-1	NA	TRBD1	CASSRGLGSEQFF	TGTGCCAGCAGCAGGGGGCTTGGCAGTGAGCAGTTCTTC
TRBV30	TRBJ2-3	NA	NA	CAWSVGQGSKPQYF	TGTGCCTGGAGTGTGGGGCAGGGGAGCAAGCCGCAGTATTTT
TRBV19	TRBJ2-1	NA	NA	CASSRDFWNEQFF	TGTGCCAGTAGCCGGGACTTTTGGAATGAGCAGTTCTTC
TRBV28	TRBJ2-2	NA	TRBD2	CASSIAGAVGELFF	TGTGCCAGCAGTATAGCGGGAGCGGTCGGGGAGCTGTTTTTT
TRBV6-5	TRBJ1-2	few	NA	CASSPRAWIAYGYTF	TGTGCCAGCAGTCCCAGGGCGTGGATCGCGTATGGCTACACCTTC
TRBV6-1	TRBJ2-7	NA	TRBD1	CASSENRGLYEQYF	TGTGCCAGCAGTGAGAACAGGGGTCTCTACGAGCAGTACTTC
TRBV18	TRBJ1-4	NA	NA	CASSPWIRGSGNEKLFF	TGTGCCAGCTCACCATGGATACGGGGTTCGGGTAATGAAAAACTGTTTTTT
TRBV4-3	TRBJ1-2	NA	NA	CASSQDSWGRTDYGYTF	TGCGCCAGCAGCCAAGATTCATGGGGGCGAACGGACTATGGCTACACCTTC
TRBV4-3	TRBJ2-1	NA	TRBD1	CASSQVHSGTGNNEQFF	TGCGCCAGCAGCCAAGTTCATTCTGGGACAGGCAACAATGAGCAGTTCTTC
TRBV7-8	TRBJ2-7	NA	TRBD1	CASSTRDRGRLSYEQYF	TGTGCCAGCAGCACCCGGGACAGGGGCCGACTCTCCTACGAGCAGTACTTC
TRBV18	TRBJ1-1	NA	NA	CASSPGQRLDTEAFF	TGTGCCAGCTCACCCGGACAAAGGTTGGACACTGAAGCTTTCTTT
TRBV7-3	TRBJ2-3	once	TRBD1	CASSFRRQGFQYF	TGTGCCAGCAGCTTCCGTAGACAGGGGTTTCAGTATTTT
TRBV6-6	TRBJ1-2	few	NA	CASTDKGQGYGYTF	TGTGCCAGCACCGACAAGGGGCAGGGCTATGGCTACACCTTC
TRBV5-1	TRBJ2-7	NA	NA	CASSLSGNYEQYF	TGCGCCAGCAGCTTGTCGGGGAACTACGAGCAGTACTTC
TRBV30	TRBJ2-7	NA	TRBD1	CASGTGTGAYEQYF	TGTGCCTCAGGGACCGGGACAGGGGCCTACGAGCAGTACTTC
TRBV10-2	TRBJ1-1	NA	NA	CASSGNRENTEAFF	TGCGCCAGCAGTGGGAACAGGGAGAACACTGAAGCTTTCTTT
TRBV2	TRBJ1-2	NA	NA	CASSDLLRATGYGYTF	TGTGCCAGCAGTGACCTTTTGAGGGCCACGGGCTATGGCTACACCTTC
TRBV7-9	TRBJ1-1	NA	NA	CASSLGGDTEAFF	TGTGCCAGCAGCTTAGGGGGGGACACTGAAGCTTTCTTT
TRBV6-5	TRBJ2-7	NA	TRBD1	CASSYSGTGAPYEQYF	TGTGCCAGCAGTTACTCTGGGACAGGCGCTCCCTACGAGCAGTACTTC
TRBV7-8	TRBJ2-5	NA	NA	CASSLDRVARETQYF	TGTGCCAGCAGCTTAGACAGGGTGGCGAGAGAGACCCAGTACTTC
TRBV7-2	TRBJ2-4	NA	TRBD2	CASSSLAGLAKNIQYF	TGTGCCAGCAGCTCCCTAGCGGGGCTAGCCAAAAACATTCAGTACTTC